This TCR beta chain was profiled in a study of T cell responses to AZD1222 COVID-19 vaccine. Study-level results: Spike-wide coverage was observed for vaccine-associated CD4 TCRs, with dominant responses at 160-218 and 743-854.

This clone occurred a few times. No antigen is known for it. V shed 5 bases and J 4 bases; nucleotides not matched to a gene: 2. Germline V gene data show CDR1 as MNHEY and CDR2 as SVGAGI. The CDR3 covers 13 residues. Profiling relied on immunoSEQ multiplex PCR, and the TCRdb table lists in-frame clones only, not all of them. Here the sample spans about 67,000 clones, 84% being singletons. This receptor was obtained from an adult in good health. The rearrangement uses TRBV6-5 and TRBJ2-7, with 10 bases identical to TRBD2. Sequenced material: peripheral blood, taken on day 0 of AZD1222 vaccination. CDR3 amino acids: CASSLAGAYEQYF. Written as DNA, the CDR3 is TGTGCCAGCAGTCTAGCGGGAGCTTACGAGCAGTACTTC.